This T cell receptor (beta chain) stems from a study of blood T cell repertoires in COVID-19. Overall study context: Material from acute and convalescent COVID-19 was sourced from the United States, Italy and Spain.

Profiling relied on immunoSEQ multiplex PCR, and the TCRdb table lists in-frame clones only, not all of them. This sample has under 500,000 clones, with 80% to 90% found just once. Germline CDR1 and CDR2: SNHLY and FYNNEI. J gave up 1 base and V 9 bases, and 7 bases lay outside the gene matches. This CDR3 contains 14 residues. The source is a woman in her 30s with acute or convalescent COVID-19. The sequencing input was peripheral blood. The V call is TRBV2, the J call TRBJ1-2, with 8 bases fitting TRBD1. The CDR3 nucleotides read TGTGCCAGTACCGGGACAGGATTTAACTATGGCTACACCTTC. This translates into CASTGTGFNYGYTF.